Many counts were recorded for the clone carrying this T cell receptor (beta chain). Its specificity is unknown. Once RNA had been extracted, it was reverse transcribed into cDNA to act as the sequencing template. Data came from immunoSEQ multiplex PCR; TCRdb stores just in-frame clones and leaves some out. The top ten clones hold around 0.48% of a sample with about 210,000 clones, under 40% of them seen once. This specimen belongs to a study of CD8+ T cells in alopecia areata. Study results and limitations: Baseline CD8+ expansion's link to response remains uncertain, as there was one nonresponder.

Treatment in this sample: oral pan-JAK inhibitor, 5-10 mg twice daily. CDR3 length equals 14 residues. V shed 6 bases and J 12 bases; nucleotides not matched to a gene: 7. Germline CDR1 reads MNHEY; CDR2 reads SVGAGI. The TCR comes from a human donor with alopecia areata. The source material was CD4+ T cells sorted from blood, sampled at week 34, from a patient treated with tofacitinib. The chain recombines TRBV6-5 with TRBJ2-3; 15 nucleotides align to TRBD2. The CDR3 is CASSRPGLAGGQYF. The CDR3 region has the DNA TGTGCCAGCAGCCGCCCGGGACTAGCGGGAGGTCAGTATTTT.